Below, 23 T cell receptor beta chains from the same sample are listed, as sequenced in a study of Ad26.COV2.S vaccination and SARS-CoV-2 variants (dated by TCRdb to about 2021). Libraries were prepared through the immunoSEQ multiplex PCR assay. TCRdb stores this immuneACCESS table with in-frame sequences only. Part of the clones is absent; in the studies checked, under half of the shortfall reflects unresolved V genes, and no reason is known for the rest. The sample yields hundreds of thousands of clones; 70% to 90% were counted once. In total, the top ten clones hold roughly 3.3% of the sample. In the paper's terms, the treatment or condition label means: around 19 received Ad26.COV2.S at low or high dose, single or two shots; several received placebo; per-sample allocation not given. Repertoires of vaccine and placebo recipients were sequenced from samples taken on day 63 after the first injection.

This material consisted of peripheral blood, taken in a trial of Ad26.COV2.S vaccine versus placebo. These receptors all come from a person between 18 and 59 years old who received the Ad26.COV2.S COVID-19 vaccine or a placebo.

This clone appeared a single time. The CDR3 sequence: CASSPRGGGETQYF. Written as DNA, the CDR3 is TGTGCCAGCAGCCCTCGTGGGGGCGGGGAGACCCAGTACTTC. V and J are TRBV12-1 and TRBJ2-5; no check of the table's D call, TRBD1, against the DNA was made. TRBV12-1 is designated a pseudogene. The CDR3 length is 14 residues.

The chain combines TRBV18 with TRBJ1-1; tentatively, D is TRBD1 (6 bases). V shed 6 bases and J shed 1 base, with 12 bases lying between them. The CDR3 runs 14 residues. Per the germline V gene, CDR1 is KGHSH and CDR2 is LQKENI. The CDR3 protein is CASSPDRWNTEAFF. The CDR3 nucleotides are TGTGCCAGCTCGCCAGACAGGTGGAACACTGAAGCTTTCTTT.

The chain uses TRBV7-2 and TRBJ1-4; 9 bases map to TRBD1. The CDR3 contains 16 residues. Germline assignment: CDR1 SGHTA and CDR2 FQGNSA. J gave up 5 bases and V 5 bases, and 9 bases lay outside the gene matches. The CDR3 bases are TGTGCCAGCAGCACCGGGACAGGGCGAGAAAATGAAAAACTGTTTTTT. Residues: CASSTGTGRENEKLFF.

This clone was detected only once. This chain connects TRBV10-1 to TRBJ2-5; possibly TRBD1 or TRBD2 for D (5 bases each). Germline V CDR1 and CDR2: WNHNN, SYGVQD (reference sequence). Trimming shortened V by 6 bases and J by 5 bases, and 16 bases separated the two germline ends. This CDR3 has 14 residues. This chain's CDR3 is CASSTGPTGETQYF. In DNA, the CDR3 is TGCGCCAGCAGCACGGGACCCACGGGGGAGACCCAGTACTTC.

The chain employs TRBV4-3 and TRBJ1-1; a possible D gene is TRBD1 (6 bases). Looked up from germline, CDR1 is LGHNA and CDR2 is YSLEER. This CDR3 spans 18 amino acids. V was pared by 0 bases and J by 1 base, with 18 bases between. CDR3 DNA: TGCGCCAGCAGCCAAGAGGGTAGTTTCGAGGGGGGGAACACTGAAGCTTTCTTT. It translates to CASSQEGSFEGGNTEAFF.

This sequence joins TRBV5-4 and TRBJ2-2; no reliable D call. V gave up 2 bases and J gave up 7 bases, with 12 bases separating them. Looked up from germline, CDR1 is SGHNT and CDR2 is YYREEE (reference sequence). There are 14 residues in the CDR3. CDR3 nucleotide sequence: TGTGCCAGCAGCTTACATCTAGAATTCGGGGAGCTGTTTTTT. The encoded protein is CASSLHLEFGELFF.

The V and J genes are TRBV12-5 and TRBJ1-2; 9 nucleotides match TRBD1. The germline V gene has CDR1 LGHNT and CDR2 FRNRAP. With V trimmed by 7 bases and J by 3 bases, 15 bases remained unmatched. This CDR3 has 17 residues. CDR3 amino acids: CASDNTGGTTHYYGYTF. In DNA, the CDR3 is TGTGCTAGTGACAACACAGGGGGCACAACCCATTACTATGGCTACACCTTC. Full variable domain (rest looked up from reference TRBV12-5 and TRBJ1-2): DARVTQTPRHKVTEMGQEVTMRCQPILGHNTVFWYRQTMMQGLELLAYFRNRAPLDDSGMPKDRFSAEMPDATLATLKIQPSEPRDSAVYFCASDNTGGTTHYYGYTFGSGTRLTVV.

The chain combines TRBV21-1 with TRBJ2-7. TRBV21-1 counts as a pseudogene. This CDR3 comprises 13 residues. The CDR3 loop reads CASSRPGPLEQYF. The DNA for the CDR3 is TGTGCCAGCAGCCGGCCGGGACCCCTTGAGCAGTACTTC.

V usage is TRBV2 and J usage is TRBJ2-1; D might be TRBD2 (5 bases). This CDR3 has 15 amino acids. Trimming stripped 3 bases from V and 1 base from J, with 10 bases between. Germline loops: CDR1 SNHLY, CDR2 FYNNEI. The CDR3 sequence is CASSDSGGSYNEQFF. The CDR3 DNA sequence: TGTGCCAGCAGTGATTCAGGAGGTTCCTACAATGAGCAGTTCTTC.

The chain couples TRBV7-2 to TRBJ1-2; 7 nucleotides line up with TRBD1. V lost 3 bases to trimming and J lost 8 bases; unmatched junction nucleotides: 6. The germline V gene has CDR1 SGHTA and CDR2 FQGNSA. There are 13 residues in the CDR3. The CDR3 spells CASSFDRVDGYTF. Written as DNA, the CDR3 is TGTGCCAGCAGCTTTGACAGGGTAGACGGCTACACCTTC.

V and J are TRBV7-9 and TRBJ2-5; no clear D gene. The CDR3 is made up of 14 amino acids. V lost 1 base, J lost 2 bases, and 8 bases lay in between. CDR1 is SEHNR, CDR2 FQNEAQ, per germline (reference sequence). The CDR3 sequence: CASSLVPSQETQYF. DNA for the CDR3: TGTGCCAGCAGCTTAGTGCCCAGTCAAGAGACCCAGTACTTC.

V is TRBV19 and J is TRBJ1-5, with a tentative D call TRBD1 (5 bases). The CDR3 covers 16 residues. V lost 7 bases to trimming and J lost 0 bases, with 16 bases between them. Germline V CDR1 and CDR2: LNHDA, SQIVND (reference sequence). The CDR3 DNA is TGTGCCAGTACCCCCTGGGGGGGGAATAGCAATCAGCCCCAGCATTTT. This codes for CASTPWGGNSNQPQHF.

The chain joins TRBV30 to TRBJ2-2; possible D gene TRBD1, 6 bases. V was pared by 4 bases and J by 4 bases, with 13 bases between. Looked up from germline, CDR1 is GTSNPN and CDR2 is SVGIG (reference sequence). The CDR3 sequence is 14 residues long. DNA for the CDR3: TGTGCCTGGAAAGACAGGCGTAGCACCGGGGAGCTGTTTTTT. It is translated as CAWKDRRSTGELFF.

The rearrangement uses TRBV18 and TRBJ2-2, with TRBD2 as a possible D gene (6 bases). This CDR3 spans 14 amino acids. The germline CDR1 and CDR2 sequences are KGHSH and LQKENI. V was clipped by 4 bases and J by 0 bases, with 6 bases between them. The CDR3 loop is CASSLAANTGELFF. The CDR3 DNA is TGTGCCAGCTCACTAGCGGCGAACACCGGGGAGCTGTTTTTT. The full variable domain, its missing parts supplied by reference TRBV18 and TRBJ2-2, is NAGVMQNPRHLVRRRGQEARLRCSPMKGHSHVYWYRQLPEEGLKFMVYLQKENIIDESGMPKERFSAEFPKEGPSILRIQQVVRGDSAAYFCASSLAANTGELFFGEGSRLTVL.

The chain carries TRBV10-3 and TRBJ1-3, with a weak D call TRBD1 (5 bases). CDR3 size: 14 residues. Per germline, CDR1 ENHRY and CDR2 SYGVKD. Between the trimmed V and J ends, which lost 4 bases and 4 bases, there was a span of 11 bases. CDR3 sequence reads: CAISVWGGGNTIYF. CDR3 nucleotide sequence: TGTGCCATCAGTGTGTGGGGCGGCGGAAACACCATATATTTT.

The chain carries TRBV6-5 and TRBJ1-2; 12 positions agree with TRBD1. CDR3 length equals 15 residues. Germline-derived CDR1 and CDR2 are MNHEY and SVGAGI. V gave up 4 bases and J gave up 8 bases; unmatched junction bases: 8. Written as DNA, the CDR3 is TGTGCCAGCAGTTTTTCCGGGACAGGGGGCGAAGGCTACACCTTC. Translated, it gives CASSFSGTGGEGYTF.

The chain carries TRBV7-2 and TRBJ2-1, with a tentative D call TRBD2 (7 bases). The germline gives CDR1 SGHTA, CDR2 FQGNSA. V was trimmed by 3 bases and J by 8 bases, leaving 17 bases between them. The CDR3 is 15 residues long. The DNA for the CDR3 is TGTGCCAGCAGCTTCGGGGCAGGAGGGGGGGATGAGCAGTTCTTC. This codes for CASSFGAGGGDEQFF.

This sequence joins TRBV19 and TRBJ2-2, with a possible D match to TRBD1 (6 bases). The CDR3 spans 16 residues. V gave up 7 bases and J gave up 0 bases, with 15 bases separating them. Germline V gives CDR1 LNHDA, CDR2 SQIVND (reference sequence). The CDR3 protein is CASTDSWTANTGELFF. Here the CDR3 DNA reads TGTGCCAGTACCGACAGCTGGACAGCGAACACCGGGGAGCTGTTTTTT.

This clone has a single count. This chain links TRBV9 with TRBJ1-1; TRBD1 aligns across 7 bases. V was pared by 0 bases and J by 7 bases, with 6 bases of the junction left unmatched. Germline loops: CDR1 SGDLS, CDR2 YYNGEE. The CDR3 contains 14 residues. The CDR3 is CASSVGGTESEAFF. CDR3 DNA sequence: TGTGCCAGCAGCGTAGGTGGGACAGAGAGTGAAGCTTTCTTT.

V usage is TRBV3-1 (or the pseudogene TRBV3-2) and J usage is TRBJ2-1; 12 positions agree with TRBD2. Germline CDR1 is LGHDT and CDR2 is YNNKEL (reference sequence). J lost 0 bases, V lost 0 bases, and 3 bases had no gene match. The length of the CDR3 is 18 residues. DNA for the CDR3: TGTGCCAGCAGCCAAGATGTACTAGCGGGAGGCTCCTACAATGAGCAGTTCTTC. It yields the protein CASSQDVLAGGSYNEQFF.

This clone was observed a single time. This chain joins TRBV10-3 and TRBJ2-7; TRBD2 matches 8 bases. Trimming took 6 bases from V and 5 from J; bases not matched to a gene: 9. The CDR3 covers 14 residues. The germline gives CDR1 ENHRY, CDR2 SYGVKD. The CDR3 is CAIRGTVRGDEQYF. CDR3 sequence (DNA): TGTGCCATCAGGGGTACGGTGCGGGGGGACGAGCAGTACTTC.

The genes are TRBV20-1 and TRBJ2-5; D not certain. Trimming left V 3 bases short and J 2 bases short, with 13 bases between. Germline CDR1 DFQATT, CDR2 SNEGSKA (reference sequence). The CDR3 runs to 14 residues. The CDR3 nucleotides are TGCAGTGCTAGTAGAGGCATAAAACAAGAGACCCAGTACTTC. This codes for CSASRGIKQETQYF.

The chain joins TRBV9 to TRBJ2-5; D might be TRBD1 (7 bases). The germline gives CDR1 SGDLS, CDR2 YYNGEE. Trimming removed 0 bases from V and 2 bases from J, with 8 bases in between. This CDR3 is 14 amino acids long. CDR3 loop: CASSVAGGQETQYF. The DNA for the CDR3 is TGTGCCAGCAGCGTAGCAGGGGGGCAAGAGACCCAGTACTTC.